Described below is a single TCR beta chain sequence and its context. Its antigen remains unidentified. cDNA prepared by RNA extraction and subsequent reverse transcription served as the template for sequencing. Only in-frame clones appear in the TCRdb table, and some are missing; sequencing was by immunoSEQ multiplex PCR. The sample consists of 150,000 to 200,000 clones, around 71% of them appearing once. The CDR3 is made up of 16 amino acids. Germline-derived CDR1 and CDR2 are MNHEY and SVGAGI. V was shortened by 4 bases and J by 0 bases, with 10 bases between the two germline ends. This entry belongs to a study of CD8+ T cells in alopecia areata. About the study: Tofacitinib ran for 6 to 18 months before 6 months off drug. General observations from the study: In patients, TCRs were shared less clearly than in mice, and HLA may possibly be involved.

Treatment: oral pan-JAK inhibitor, 5-10 mg twice daily. This receptor was identified in a human donor with alopecia areata. The chain is built from TRBV6-5 and TRBJ1-6, with D possibly being TRBD1 (5 bases). The specimen comprised CD4+ T cells sorted from blood, sampled at week 4, from a patient treated with tofacitinib. The CDR3 sequence is CASSLGHGSYNSPLHF. The DNA for the CDR3 is TGTGCCAGCAGTTTAGGACATGGCTCCTATAATTCACCCCTCCACTTT.